The clone carrying this TCR beta chain was counted only a few times. No antigen is known for it. The data are from a study of early T cells in non-severe SARS-CoV-2 infection. Study information: Unpaired chains resulted from sequencing bulk RNA of unsorted whole blood. The study's findings and limits: Private and CD4 specificities were missed by VDJdb matching, which favored anti-spike CD8 responses.

Each cDNA molecule carried a unique molecular identifier. A single record per CDR3 protein comes from TCRdb applying MiXCR to the 5' RACE reads. This sample has 68,000 or so distinct CDR3 sequences, with 13% found just once. The germline V gene has CDR1 LGHDT and CDR2 YNNKEL (reference sequence). With V trimmed by 0 bases and J by 3 bases, 2 bases remained unmatched. This CDR3 spans 15 amino acids. The specimen sequenced was whole blood. V is TRBV3-1 and J is TRBJ2-1; 7 nucleotides line up with TRBD1. This receptor was obtained from an adult who was a healthcare worker with PCR-confirmed SARS-CoV-2 infection or an uninfected control (not recorded which). CDR3 protein: CASSQEDRVYNEQFF. CDR3 nucleotides: TGTGCCAGCAGCCAAGAAGACAGGGTCTACAATGAGCAGTTCTTC.